The rows below give T cell receptor beta chains drawn from one sample of a study of CD8 T cells in Susac syndrome. TCRdb reanalysed the immunoSEQ multiplex PCR reads using MiXCR and keeps one entry per CDR3 protein. The data contain 120,000 or so distinct CDR3 sequences, around 92% of them singletons. The material sequenced was CD4+ T cells from PBMCs. These receptors came from a human donor with multiple sclerosis. Each CDR3 is given with its conserved first and last residue. A D gene is named only where the DNA matches it firmly. Clone size is stated in some rows and not others, as once, few, many or a class when expanded.

J: TRBJ1-6; size: NA; V: TRBV6-1; D: NA; DNA: TGTGCCAGCACCAACAACGCAGGGCTCTATAATTCACCCCTCCACTTT; CDR3: CASTNNAGLYNSPLHF
J: TRBJ2-4; size: NA; V: TRBV11-1; D: NA; DNA: TGTGCCAGCAGCCCACCCCACTTGGGCATTCAGTACTTC; CDR3: CASSPPHLGIQYF
J: TRBJ1-5; size: once; V: TRBV6-2/TRBV6-3; D: TRBD1; DNA: TGTGCCAGCAGTTACTTCTTGGGACAGGGGGATCAGCCCCAGCATTTT; CDR3: CASSYFLGQGDQPQHF
J: TRBJ2-5; size: NA; V: TRBV20-1; D: TRBD1; DNA: TGCAGTGCTAGTAGACAGGGTCAAGAGACCCAGTACTTC; CDR3: CSASRQGQETQYF
J: TRBJ1-1; size: once; V: TRBV29-1; D: NA; DNA: TGCAGCGAAGCGACAGCATCGGGCACTGAAGCTTTCTTT; CDR3: CSEATASGTEAFF
J: TRBJ2-7; size: NA; V: TRBV4-3; D: NA; DNA: TGCGCCAGCAGCCAAGGTCCAGGTACTTCCTACGAGCAGTACTTC; CDR3: CASSQGPGTSYEQYF
J: TRBJ1-2; size: NA; V: TRBV24-1; D: TRBD1; DNA: TGTGCCACCAGTGATTCTGACAGGGCTTGGAGTGGCTACACCTTC; CDR3: CATSDSDRAWSGYTF
J: TRBJ2-7; size: NA; V: TRBV6-2/TRBV6-3; D: TRBD1; DNA: TGTGCCAGCAGGAAAGGGACAGATTACGAGCAGTACTTC; CDR3: CASRKGTDYEQYF
J: TRBJ1-2; size: once; V: TRBV9; D: NA; DNA: TGTGCCAGCAGCGTAGATAGCGACTATGGCTACACCTTC; CDR3: CASSVDSDYGYTF
J: TRBJ2-4; size: NA; V: TRBV6-2/TRBV6-3; D: TRBD2; DNA: TGTGCCAGCACCGCTGGGGGAGGGAACATTCAGTACTTC; CDR3: CASTAGGGNIQYF
J: TRBJ1-1; size: NA; V: TRBV25-1; D: NA; DNA: TGTGCCAGCAGTATGGAGGGGATGAACACTGAAGCTTTCTTT; CDR3: CASSMEGMNTEAFF
J: TRBJ2-1; size: NA; V: TRBV3-1; D: TRBD1; DNA: TGTGCCAGCAGCCTGCCCAGGGGGGACAGGGGTTACAATGAGCAGTTCTTC; CDR3: CASSLPRGDRGYNEQFF
J: TRBJ1-1; size: NA; V: TRBV6-6; D: TRBD1; DNA: TGTGCCAGCAGTTACAACTTCGACAGGGGCTCCACTGAAGCTTTCTTT; CDR3: CASSYNFDRGSTEAFF
J: TRBJ2-3; size: NA; V: TRBV30; D: TRBD2; DNA: TGTGCCGGGGCGGGGGGCTGGGATACGCAGTATTTT; CDR3: CAGAGGWDTQYF
J: TRBJ2-5; size: NA; V: TRBV7-2; D: TRBD2; DNA: TGTGCCAGCAGCTTGGGACTAGCGGGGGGTTGGGAGACCCAGTACTTC; CDR3: CASSLGLAGGWETQYF
J: TRBJ2-3; size: NA; V: TRBV7-2; D: TRBD2; DNA: TGTGCCAGCAGCTTAAATGGCGGGGGGACCACAGATACGCAGTATTTT; CDR3: CASSLNGGGTTDTQYF
J: TRBJ1-5; size: NA; V: TRBV2; D: NA; DNA: TGTGCCGGGGGCAAGGGAGGGAGCAATCAGCCCCAGCATTTT; CDR3: CAGGKGGSNQPQHF
J: TRBJ1-2; size: NA; V: TRBV19; D: NA; DNA: TGTGCCACCAAGACAATAGGTTATGGCTACACCTTC; CDR3: CATKTIGYGYTF
J: TRBJ1-4; size: once; V: TRBV21-1; D: NA; DNA: TGTGCCAGCAGCAATTCAGTCAGGACAGCGCCTGAAAAACTGTTTTTT; CDR3: CASSNSVRTAPEKLFF
J: TRBJ2-7; size: NA; V: TRBV14; D: NA; DNA: TGTGCCAGCAGCCAATTTTACGAGCAGTACTTC; CDR3: CASSQFYEQYF
J: TRBJ1-2; size: NA; V: TRBV19; D: NA; DNA: TGTGCCAGTAGAGGACCCTTCGGGGGCTACACCTTC; CDR3: CASRGPFGGYTF
J: TRBJ1-3; size: NA; V: TRBV6-5; D: TRBD1; DNA: TGTGCCAGCAGTTACGGGACAGGCGCTGGAAACACCATATATTTT; CDR3: CASSYGTGAGNTIYF
J: TRBJ2-7; size: NA; V: TRBV7-9; D: TRBD2; DNA: TGTGCCAGCAGCACCGGGACTAGCATGGTGCAGTACTTC; CDR3: CASSTGTSMVQYF
J: TRBJ2-7; size: NA; V: TRBV19; D: NA; DNA: TGTGCCAGTAGTATGGCCCCCCGCTACGAGCAGTACTTC; CDR3: CASSMAPRYEQYF
J: TRBJ1-1; size: NA; V: TRBV6-6; D: TRBD1; DNA: TGTGCCAGCAGTTACAGGACAGGGCCCTATGAAGCTTTCTTT; CDR3: CASSYRTGPYEAFF
J: TRBJ1-2; size: NA; V: TRBV5-1; D: NA; DNA: TGCGCCAGCAGCTTGGTTGGGGGCAGTAACTATGGCTACACCTTC; CDR3: CASSLVGGSNYGYTF
J: TRBJ1-2; size: NA; V: TRBV5-1; D: TRBD1; DNA: TGCGCCAGCAGCCCCCTAGCGACAGGGGAAGGCTACACCTTC; CDR3: CASSPLATGEGYTF
J: TRBJ2-1; size: NA; V: TRBV6-2/TRBV6-3; D: TRBD1; DNA: TGTGCCAGCAGTCGACAGGGTAGCTCCTACAATGAGCAGTTCTTC; CDR3: CASSRQGSSYNEQFF
J: TRBJ1-5; size: NA; V: TRBV18; D: NA; DNA: TGTGCCAGCTCACCACGCCCCCAGCACGTCGTGAATAGCAATCAGCCCCAGCATTTT; CDR3: CASSPRPQHVVNSNQPQHF
J: TRBJ1-5; size: NA; V: TRBV19; D: NA; DNA: TGTGCCTGCGGGCCAGGGCTAACTCAGCCCCAGCATTTT; CDR3: CACGPGLTQPQHF
J: TRBJ1-6; size: few; V: TRBV7-3; D: NA; DNA: TGTGCCAGCAGCTTAACCGGGCGAGGGGGACTTAGTTCACCCCTCCACTTT; CDR3: CASSLTGRGGLSSPLHF
J: TRBJ2-5; size: NA; V: TRBV2; D: TRBD1; DNA: TGTGCCAGCAGTGTTGACAGGGGTGAAGAGACCCAGTACTTC; CDR3: CASSVDRGEETQYF
J: TRBJ2-7; size: NA; V: TRBV20-1; D: NA; DNA: TGCAGTGCTGTCTCCGGACAGCATCTCTACGAGCAGTACTTC; CDR3: CSAVSGQHLYEQYF
J: TRBJ2-1; size: NA; V: TRBV7-2; D: NA; DNA: TGTGCCAGCAGCTTAGGACCGACCAATGAGCAGTTCTTC; CDR3: CASSLGPTNEQFF
J: TRBJ1-1; size: NA; V: TRBV6-2/TRBV6-3; D: NA; DNA: TGTGCCACGTTTGGAGGTTTGAACACTGAAGCTTTCTTT; CDR3: CATFGGLNTEAFF
J: TRBJ2-7; size: NA; V: TRBV11-2; D: NA; DNA: TGTGCCAGCAGCTTAAGGCAGGCAGGGGCTTTTACCCGGTTCGCCGAGCAGTACTTC; CDR3: CASSLRQAGAFTRFAEQYF
J: TRBJ2-7; size: NA; V: TRBV12-3/TRBV12-4; D: TRBD1; DNA: TGTGCCAGCAGTTTGCAGGGGGCCTCCTACGAGCAGTACTTC; CDR3: CASSLQGASYEQYF
J: TRBJ2-1; size: once; V: TRBV6-6; D: NA; DNA: TGTGCCAGCAGTTACCAACGGGGTGCCAATGAGCAGTTCTTC; CDR3: CASSYQRGANEQFF
J: TRBJ1-4; size: NA; V: TRBV14; D: NA; DNA: TGTGCCAGCAGCCCGACGCGGGAAAGGAATGAAAAACTGTTTTTT; CDR3: CASSPTRERNEKLFF
J: TRBJ2-1; size: NA; V: TRBV19; D: NA; DNA: TGTGCCAGTAGCCGGACAGAAATGATCGTCAATGAGCAGTTCTTC; CDR3: CASSRTEMIVNEQFF
J: TRBJ2-5; size: NA; V: TRBV6-1; D: TRBD2; DNA: TGTGCCAGCAGCCGCATTCTAGCGGGGGTCCAAGAGACCCAGTACTTC; CDR3: CASSRILAGVQETQYF